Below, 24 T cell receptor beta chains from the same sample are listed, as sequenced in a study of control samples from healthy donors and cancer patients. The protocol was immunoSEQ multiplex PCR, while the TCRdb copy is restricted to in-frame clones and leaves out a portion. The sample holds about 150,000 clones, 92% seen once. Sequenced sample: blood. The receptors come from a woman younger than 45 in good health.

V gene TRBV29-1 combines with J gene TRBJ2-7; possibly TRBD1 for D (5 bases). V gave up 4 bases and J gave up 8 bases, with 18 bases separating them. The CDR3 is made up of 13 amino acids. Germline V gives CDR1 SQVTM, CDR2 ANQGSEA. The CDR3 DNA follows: TGCAGCGTTGCAGGCAGGGCGGCCCCCAAGCAGTACTTC. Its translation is CSVAGRAAPKQYF.

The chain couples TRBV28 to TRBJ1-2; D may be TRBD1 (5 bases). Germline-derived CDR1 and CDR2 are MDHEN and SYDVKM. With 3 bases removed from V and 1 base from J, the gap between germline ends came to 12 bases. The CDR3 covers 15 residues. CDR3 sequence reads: CASSLGRANNYGYTF. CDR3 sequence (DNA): TGTGCCAGCAGTTTGGGCAGGGCCAATAACTATGGCTACACCTTC.

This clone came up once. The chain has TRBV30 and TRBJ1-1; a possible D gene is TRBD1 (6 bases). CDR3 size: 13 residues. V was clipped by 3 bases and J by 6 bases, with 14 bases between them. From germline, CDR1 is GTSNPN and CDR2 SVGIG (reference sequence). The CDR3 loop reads CAWRLHGGAEAFF. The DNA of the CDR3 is TGTGCCTGGAGGCTCCATGGGGGCGCTGAAGCTTTCTTT.

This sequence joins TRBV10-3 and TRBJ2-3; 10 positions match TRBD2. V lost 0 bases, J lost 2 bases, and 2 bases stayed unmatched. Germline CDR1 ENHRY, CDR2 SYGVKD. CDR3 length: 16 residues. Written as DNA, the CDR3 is TGTGCCATCAGTGAGTCGACTAGCGGGCTCACAGATACGCAGTATTTT. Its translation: CAISESTSGLTDTQYF.

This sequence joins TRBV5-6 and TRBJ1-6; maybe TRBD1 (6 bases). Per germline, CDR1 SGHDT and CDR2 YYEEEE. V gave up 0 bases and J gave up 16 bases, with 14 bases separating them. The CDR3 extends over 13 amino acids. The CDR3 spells CASSLVPGASLHF. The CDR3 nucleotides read TGTGCCAGCAGCTTGGTGCCGGGGGCCTCACTCCACTTT.

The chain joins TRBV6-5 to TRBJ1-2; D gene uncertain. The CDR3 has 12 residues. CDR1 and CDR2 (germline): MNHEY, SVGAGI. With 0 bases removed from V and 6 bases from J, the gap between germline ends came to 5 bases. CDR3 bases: TGTGCCAGCAGTTACTCGGGAAATGGCTACACCTTC. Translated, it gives CASSYSGNGYTF.

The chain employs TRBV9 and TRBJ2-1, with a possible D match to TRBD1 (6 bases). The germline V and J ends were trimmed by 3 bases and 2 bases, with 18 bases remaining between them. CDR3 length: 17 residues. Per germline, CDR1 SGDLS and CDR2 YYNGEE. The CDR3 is CASSETGTRGPYNEQFF. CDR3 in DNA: TGTGCCAGCAGCGAGACCGGGACACGGGGCCCCTACAATGAGCAGTTCTTC.

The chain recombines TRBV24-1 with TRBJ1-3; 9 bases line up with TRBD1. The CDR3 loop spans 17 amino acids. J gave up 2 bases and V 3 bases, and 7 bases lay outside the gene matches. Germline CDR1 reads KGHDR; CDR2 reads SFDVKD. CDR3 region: CATSDAPGQGTGNTIYF. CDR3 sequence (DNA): TGTGCCACCAGTGATGCCCCGGGACAGGGTACTGGAAACACCATATATTTT.

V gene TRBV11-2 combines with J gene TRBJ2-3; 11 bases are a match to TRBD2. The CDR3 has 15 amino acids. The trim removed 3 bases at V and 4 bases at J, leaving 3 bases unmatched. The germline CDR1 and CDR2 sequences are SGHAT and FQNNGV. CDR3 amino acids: CASSLLAGGADTQYF. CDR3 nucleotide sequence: TGTGCCAGCAGCTTGTTAGCGGGAGGGGCAGATACGCAGTATTTT. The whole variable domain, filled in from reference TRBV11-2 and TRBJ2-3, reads EAGVAQSPRYKIIEKRQSVAFWCNPISGHATLYWYQQILGQGPKLLIQFQNNGVVDDSQLPKDRFSAERLKGVDSTLKIQPAKLEDSAVYLCASSLLAGGADTQYFGPGTRLTVL.

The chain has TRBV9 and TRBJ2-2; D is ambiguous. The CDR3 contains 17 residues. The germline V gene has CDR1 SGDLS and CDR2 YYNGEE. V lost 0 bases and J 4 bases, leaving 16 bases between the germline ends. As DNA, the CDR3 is TGTGCCAGCAGCGTAGCATCGGCGATTTGGAGCACCGGGGAGCTGTTTTTT. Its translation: CASSVASAIWSTGELFF.

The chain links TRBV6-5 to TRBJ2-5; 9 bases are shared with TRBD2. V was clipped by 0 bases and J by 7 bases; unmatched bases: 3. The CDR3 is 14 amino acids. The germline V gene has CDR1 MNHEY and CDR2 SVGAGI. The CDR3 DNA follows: TGTGCCAGCAGTTACTCCCTAGCGGGGTCGACCCAGTACTTC. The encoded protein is CASSYSLAGSTQYF.

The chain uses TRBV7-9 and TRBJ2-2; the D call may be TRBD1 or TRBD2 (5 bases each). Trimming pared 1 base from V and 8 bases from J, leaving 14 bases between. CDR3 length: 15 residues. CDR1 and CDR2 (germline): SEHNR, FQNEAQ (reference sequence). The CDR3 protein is CASSLGGTGEGELFF. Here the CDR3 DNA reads TGTGCCAGCAGCTTAGGAGGGACGGGCGAAGGGGAGCTGTTTTTT.

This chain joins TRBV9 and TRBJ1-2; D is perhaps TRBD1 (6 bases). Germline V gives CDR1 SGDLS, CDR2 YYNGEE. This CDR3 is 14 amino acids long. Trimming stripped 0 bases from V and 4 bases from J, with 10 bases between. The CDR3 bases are TGTGCCAGCAGCGTAGCGGGGGGCGTCTATGGCTACACCTTC. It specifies CASSVAGGVYGYTF.

This CDR3 is CASSQTPGTGNTGELFF. The CDR3 nucleotides are TGTGCCAGCAGCCAGACCCCCGGGACAGGGAACACCGGGGAGCTGTTTTTT. This chain connects TRBV7-3 to TRBJ2-2; 8 bases are a match to TRBD1. J lost 1 base, V lost 5 bases, and 9 bases had no gene match. The CDR3 runs 17 residues. From germline, CDR1 is SGHTA and CDR2 FQGTGA.

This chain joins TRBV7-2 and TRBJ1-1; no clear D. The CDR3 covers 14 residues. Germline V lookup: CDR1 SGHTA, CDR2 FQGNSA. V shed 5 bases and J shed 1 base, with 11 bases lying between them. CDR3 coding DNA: TGTGCCAGCAGCCAGACTGTACCGAACACTGAAGCTTTCTTT. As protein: CASSQTVPNTEAFF.

The CDR3 spells CASLPSPGPENEKLFF. The CDR3 DNA reads as TGTGCCAGCCTACCCTCCCCGGGGCCGGAAAATGAAAAACTGTTTTTT. V is TRBV28 and J is TRBJ1-4; maybe TRBD1 (5 bases). This CDR3 contains 16 residues. The germline V and J ends were trimmed by 8 bases and 5 bases, with 21 bases remaining between them. Germline V gene sequence: CDR1 MDHEN, CDR2 SYDVKM.

The DNA of the CDR3 is TGTGCCAGCAGCCAACCTGACAGGGTAGGGGAGACCCAGTACTTC. Protein sequence: CASSQPDRVGETQYF. The gene calls are TRBV4-2 and TRBJ2-5; TRBD1 aligns across 7 bases. This CDR3 contains 15 residues. With 2 bases clipped from V and 5 bases from J, the junction kept 8 bases outside the gene matches. Germline CDR1 LGHNA, CDR2 YNFKEQ.

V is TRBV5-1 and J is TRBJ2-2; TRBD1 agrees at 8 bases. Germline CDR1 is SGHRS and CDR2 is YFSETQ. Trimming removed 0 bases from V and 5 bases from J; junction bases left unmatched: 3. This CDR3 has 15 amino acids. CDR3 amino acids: CASSLVRGPTGELFF. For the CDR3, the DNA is TGCGCCAGCAGCTTGGTCAGGGGGCCGACCGGGGAGCTGTTTTTT.

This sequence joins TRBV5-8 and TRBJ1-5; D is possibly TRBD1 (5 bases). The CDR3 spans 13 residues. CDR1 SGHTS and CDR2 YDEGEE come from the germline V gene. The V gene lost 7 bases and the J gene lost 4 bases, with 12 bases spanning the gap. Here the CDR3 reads CASSWGRNQPQHF. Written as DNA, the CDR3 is TGTGCCAGCTCTTGGGGGAGAAATCAGCCCCAGCATTTT.

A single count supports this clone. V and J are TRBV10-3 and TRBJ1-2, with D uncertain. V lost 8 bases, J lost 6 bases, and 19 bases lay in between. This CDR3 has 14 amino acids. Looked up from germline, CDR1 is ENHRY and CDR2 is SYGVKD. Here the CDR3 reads CAIRSSGEDNGYTF. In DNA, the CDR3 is TGTGCCATCCGAAGTTCCGGGGAAGACAATGGCTACACCTTC.

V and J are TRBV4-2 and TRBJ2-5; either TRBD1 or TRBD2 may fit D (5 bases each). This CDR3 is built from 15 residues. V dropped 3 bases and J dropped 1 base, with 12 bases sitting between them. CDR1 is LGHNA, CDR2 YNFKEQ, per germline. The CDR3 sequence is CASSQEPGTQETQYF. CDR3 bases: TGTGCCAGCAGCCAGGAGCCCGGGACCCAAGAGACCCAGTACTTC.

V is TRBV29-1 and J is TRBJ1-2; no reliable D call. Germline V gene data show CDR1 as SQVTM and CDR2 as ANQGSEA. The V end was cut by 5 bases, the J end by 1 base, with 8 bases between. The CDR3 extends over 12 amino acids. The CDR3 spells CSVNGLNYGYTF. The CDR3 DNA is TGCAGCGTTAATGGGCTTAACTATGGCTACACCTTC.

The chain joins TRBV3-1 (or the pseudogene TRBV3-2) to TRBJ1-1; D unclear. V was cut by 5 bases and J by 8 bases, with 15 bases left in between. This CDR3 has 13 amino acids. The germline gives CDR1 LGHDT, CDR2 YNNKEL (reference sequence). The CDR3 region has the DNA TGTGCCAGCAGCGGTATGTGGGGTGGAGAAGCTTTCTTT. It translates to CASSGMWGGEAFF.

The CDR3 DNA sequence: TGCGCCAGCAGCCCTTCCCTCCTGGGGGGCACAGATACGCAGTATTTT. Amino acids: CASSPSLLGGTDTQYF. The rearrangement uses TRBV4-1 and TRBJ2-3; D possibly matches TRBD1 or TRBD2 (5 bases each). The germline gives CDR1 MGHRA, CDR2 YSYEKL. V was cut by 4 bases and J by 1 base, with 15 bases left in between. This CDR3 region has 16 residues.